Listed here are 19 T cell receptor beta chains from one sample, sequenced in a study of blood T cell repertoires in COVID-19. Using immunoSEQ multiplex PCR, the repertoire was profiled, and TCRdb retains in-frame clones only, with some absent. Seen here are around 280,000 clones, 88% observed once, and the top ten hold approximately 10%. Sequenced material: peripheral blood. Every receptor here comes from a woman in her twenties or thirties with COVID-19, enrolled during active disease.

With regard to this clone: Other DNA sequences in the same sample also yield this CDR3. The chain combines TRBV19 with TRBJ2-5, with 8 bases lining up with TRBD2. CDR1 is LNHDA and CDR2 is SQIVND in the germline V gene (reference sequence). This CDR3 spans 15 amino acids. The V gene end was trimmed by 9 bases and the J gene end by 5 bases; junction bases not matched to a gene: 14. Written as DNA, the CDR3 is TGTGCCAGCGGGGGGGGTGGGGAGGGTCAGGAGACCCAGTACTTC. Protein: CASGGGGEGQETQYF.

CDR3 sequence (DNA): TGTGCCAGCAGCAAATCTCCCGGGACATCGAACACCGGGGAGCTGTTTTTT. Protein: CASSKSPGTSNTGELFF. The chain combines TRBV7-3 with TRBJ2-2; D might be TRBD1 (6 bases). Trimming cost V 5 bases and J 0 bases, with 16 bases left between them. Germline V gene lookup returns CDR1 SGHTA and CDR2 FQGTGA. The CDR3 loop spans 17 amino acids.

The chain joins TRBV4-2 to TRBJ1-1; TRBD1 matches 8 bases. J was trimmed by 1 base and V by 1 base; bases with no gene match: 5. CDR1 LGHNA and CDR2 YNFKEQ come from the germline V gene. The CDR3 sequence is 16 residues long. CDR3 amino acids: CASSQVAGTGNTEAFF. The CDR3 DNA is TGTGCCAGCAGCCAAGTAGCCGGGACAGGGAACACTGAAGCTTTCTTT.

The V and J genes are TRBV5-1 and TRBJ2-5; TRBD2 matches at 7 bases. With V trimmed by 3 bases and J by 0 bases, 2 bases remained unmatched. CDR3 size: 14 residues. Germline loops: CDR1 SGHRS, CDR2 YFSETQ. The CDR3 reads CASSWRGYQETQYF. The CDR3 DNA sequence: TGCGCCAGCAGCTGGCGGGGGTACCAAGAGACCCAGTACTTC.

This chain uses TRBV4-1 with TRBJ1-1, with unresolved D. CDR1 is MGHRA, CDR2 YSYEKL, per germline. CDR3 length: 14 residues. V gave up 3 bases and J gave up 4 bases, with 12 bases separating them. DNA for the CDR3: TGCGCCAGCAGCCATGTGGACTCCATCACTGAAGCTTTCTTT. Translated, it gives CASSHVDSITEAFF.

The chain recombines TRBV6-2 or TRBV6-3 with TRBJ2-7; D not resolved. Germline V lookup: CDR1 MNHEY, CDR2 SVGEGT. V was cut by 4 bases and J by 3 bases, with 4 bases left in between. The CDR3 is made up of 11 amino acids. The CDR3 loop is CASSFHYEQYF. The CDR3 DNA follows: TGTGCCAGCAGTTTTCACTACGAGCAGTACTTC.

This chain uses TRBV4-1 with TRBJ1-3, with TRBD1 matching over 7 bases. The germline V gene encodes CDR1 MGHRA and CDR2 YSYEKL. With 4 bases clipped from V and 2 bases from J, the junction kept 5 bases outside the gene matches. This CDR3 spans 15 amino acids. CDR3 nucleotides: TGCGCCAGCAGCCCGAATCAGGGGGCTGGAAACACCATATATTTT. Its protein is CASSPNQGAGNTIYF.

CDR3 amino acids: CASSDRDREKTQYF. In DNA, the CDR3 is TGTGCCAGCAGCGACCGGGACAGGGAAAAGACCCAGTACTTC. V and J are TRBV21-1 and TRBJ2-5; the table's D gene call, TRBD1, was not cross checked with the DNA. TRBV21-1 is a recognized pseudogene. The CDR3 totals 14 residues.

This clone was counted between two and nine times. The chain is built from TRBV19 and TRBJ1-2; TRBD1 agrees at 7 bases. The CDR3 is made up of 14 amino acids. From germline, CDR1 is LNHDA and CDR2 SQIVND (reference sequence). The V segment lost 8 bases and the J segment 4 bases; nucleotides outside the gene matches: 10. Here the CDR3 DNA reads TGTGCCAGTCATCCACAGGGGATAAGCTATGGCTACACCTTC. Amino acid sequence: CASHPQGISYGYTF.

This sequence joins TRBV3-1 (or the pseudogene TRBV3-2) and TRBJ1-2; D possibly corresponds to TRBD1 (6 bases). The V and J ends lost 4 bases and 8 bases respectively, with 20 bases between them. The CDR3 runs to 15 residues. Germline V gene sequence: CDR1 LGHDT, CDR2 YNNKEL (reference sequence). CDR3 sequence reads: CASSLNLMDSLGYTF. The CDR3 DNA is TGTGCCAGCAGCCTAAACCTGATGGACAGCCTGGGCTACACCTTC.

There are a few counts of this clone. The gene calls are TRBV27 and TRBJ1-6, with D unresolved. This CDR3 is 14 amino acids long. V gave up 5 bases and J gave up 2 bases, with 7 bases separating them. Looked up from germline, CDR1 is MNHEY and CDR2 is SMNVEV (reference sequence). CDR3 sequence: CASSRGPYNSPLHF. DNA of the CDR3: TGTGCCAGCAGTAGAGGCCCCTATAATTCACCCCTCCACTTT.

The chain links TRBV4-1 to TRBJ2-7, with TRBD2 matching over 10 bases. Germline CDR1 and CDR2: MGHRA and YSYEKL. This CDR3 is built from 15 residues. The V and J ends lost 4 bases and 1 base, in that order; junction bases with no gene match: 4. This CDR3 reads CASSPGLARSYEQYF. The CDR3 bases are TGCGCCAGCAGCCCGGGACTAGCGCGTTCCTACGAGCAGTACTTC.

This clone was recorded only once. The chain is built from TRBV10-3 and TRBJ1-1; D not resolved. Germline loops: CDR1 ENHRY, CDR2 SYGVKD. Trimming took off 2 bases at V and 5 bases at J, with 9 bases between the two ends. The CDR3 spans 13 residues. The CDR3 protein is CAISEEGWTEAFF. The CDR3 DNA sequence: TGTGCCATCAGTGAGGAGGGTTGGACTGAAGCTTTCTTT.

This clone was seen once. A read error may explain this, as a much larger clone is one base away. The chain couples TRBV28 to TRBJ2-2; 8 bases match TRBD2. J gave up 4 bases and V 5 bases, and 0 bases lay outside the gene matches. The germline gives CDR1 MDHEN, CDR2 SYDVKM. This CDR3 comprises 13 residues. CDR3 amino acids: CASSSGSTGELFF. CDR3 DNA: TGTGCCAGCAGTAGCGGGAGCACCGGGGAGCTGTTTTTT. The full variable domain, rest sourced from reference TRBV28 and TRBJ2-2, is DVKVTQSSRYLVKRTGEKVFLECVQDMDHENMFWYRQDPGLGLRLIYFSYDVKMKEKGDIPEGYSVSREKKERFSLILESASTNQTSMYLCASSSGSTGELFFGEGSRLTVL.

This chain connects TRBV6-1 to TRBJ1-1; D remains ambiguous. This CDR3 is 14 amino acids long. Between the trimmed V and J ends, which lost 3 bases and 1 base, there was a span of 9 bases. The germline gives CDR1 MNHNS, CDR2 SASEGT. CDR3 amino acids: CASSEYSRNTEAFF. CDR3 DNA: TGTGCCAGCAGTGAGTATAGCAGGAACACTGAAGCTTTCTTT.

This clone was counted a single time. The chain links TRBV6-5 to TRBJ1-2; no clear D. This CDR3 contains 13 residues. The V and J ends lost 8 bases and 0 bases respectively, with 10 bases between them. Germline CDR1 is MNHEY and CDR2 is SVGAGI. DNA for the CDR3: TGTGCCAGCCGCCTCACAGCTAACTATGGCTACACCTTC. This encodes CASRLTANYGYTF.

The genes are TRBV30 and TRBJ1-4; D perhaps matches TRBD1 (5 bases). Between the trimmed V and J ends, which lost 4 bases and 8 bases, there was a span of 17 bases. The germline CDR1 and CDR2 sequences are GTSNPN and SVGIG (reference sequence). This CDR3 has 14 residues. The CDR3, as DNA: TGTGCCTGGACCACGGGGGTAGGAGAGGAAAAACTGTTTTTT. Its protein product is CAWTTGVGEEKLFF.

The rearrangement links TRBV6-4 to TRBJ2-7; 15 nucleotides agree with TRBD2. The CDR3 totals 24 residues. From germline, CDR1 is MRHNA and CDR2 SNTAGT. After removal of 0 bases from V and 1 base from J, the junction contained 22 bases not matched to a gene. The CDR3 DNA is TGTGCCAGCAGTGACTCGAACGGACAGGGGTCTGGACTAGCGGGAGGGCCCCTTTCCTACGAGCAGTACTTC. This sequence encodes CASSDSNGQGSGLAGGPLSYEQYF.

The chain carries TRBV7-6 and TRBJ2-5; D gene ambiguous. Trimming cost V 5 bases and J 2 bases, with 12 bases left between them. CDR3 size: 14 residues. CDR1 is SGHVS and CDR2 is FNYEAQ in the germline V gene. The CDR3 loop is CASSRGASQETQYF. As DNA, the CDR3 is TGTGCCAGCAGCCGCGGCGCTAGTCAAGAGACCCAGTACTTC.